These 20 T cell receptor beta chains share one sample of origin, sequenced in a study of radiotherapy plus CTLA-4 blockade in lung cancer. Sequencing used immunoSEQ multiplex PCR; TCRdb keeps in-frame clones, though not all of them. This sample has about 88,000 clones; less than 80% occur once, and the top ten carry about an eighth. The material sequenced was peripheral blood, taken from a patient treated with radiotherapy plus ipilimumab. The receptors shown here come from a human donor with non-small cell lung cancer that progressed on radiotherapy plus ipilimumab.

The genes are TRBV19 and TRBJ2-7, with 9 bases aligning to TRBD1. Germline V lookup: CDR1 LNHDA, CDR2 SQIVND (reference sequence). The CDR3 length is 15 residues. The V gene end was trimmed by 2 bases and the J gene end by 6 bases; junction bases not matched to a gene: 8. CDR3 in DNA: TGTGCCAGTAGTATACCGCCGGGACAGGGAGTCGAGCAGTACTTC. Its protein is CASSIPPGQGVEQYF.

V is TRBV5-1 and J is TRBJ2-7; D gene uncertain. The CDR3 is 14 residues long. V shed 0 bases and J shed 0 bases, with 7 bases lying between them. CDR1 is SGHRS, CDR2 YFSETQ, per germline. For the CDR3, the DNA is TGCGCCAGCAGCTTGGACCAGAGCTCCTACGAGCAGTACTTC. Translation gives CASSLDQSSYEQYF.

This clone showed up just once. The V and J genes are TRBV30 and TRBJ2-2; D possibly corresponds to TRBD2 (5 bases). The germline V gene encodes CDR1 GTSNPN and CDR2 SVGIG (reference sequence). Trimming took 3 bases from V and 1 from J, leaving 9 bases between them. The length of the CDR3 is 14 residues. The CDR3 DNA sequence: TGTGCCTGGAGGAGGGCGGAGAACACCGGGGAGCTGTTTTTT. This gives the protein CAWRRAENTGELFF.

This clone was counted a few times. The V and J genes are TRBV18 and TRBJ1-2; D unresolved. The CDR3 is 12 residues long. The V gene's germline CDR1 is KGHSH and CDR2 LQKENI. Trimming took 2 bases from V and 8 from J, leaving 9 bases between them. DNA for the CDR3: TGTGCCAGCTCACCAAAGCAGGAAGGCTACACCTTC. Its protein is CASSPKQEGYTF.

This rearrangement joins TRBV29-1 to TRBJ2-7; possibly TRBD1 for D (5 bases). Germline CDR1 reads SQVTM; CDR2 reads ANQGSEA. This CDR3 contains 15 residues. Trimming removed 3 bases from V and 0 bases from J, with 15 bases in between. For the CDR3, the DNA is TGCAGCGTTGAGGTGTTTCAAACAGGCTCCTACGAGCAGTACTTC. Protein sequence: CSVEVFQTGSYEQYF.

This clone was recorded a few times. This CDR3 reads CSVETNRGIHHEQYF. The DNA of the CDR3 is TGCAGCGTTGAAACTAACCGGGGGATCCACCACGAGCAGTACTTC. J is TRBJ2-7 and V is TRBV29-1, with D tentatively TRBD2 (6 bases). Germline V lookup: CDR1 SQVTM, CDR2 ANQGSEA. Between the trimmed V and J ends, which lost 2 bases and 5 bases, there was a span of 19 bases. The length of the CDR3 is 15 residues.

The CDR3 coding sequence is TGTGCCAGCAGCCCGGGACAGGTCGTCGCTGAAGCTTTCTTT. Its protein is CASSPGQVVAEAFF. V gene TRBV11-2 combines with J gene TRBJ1-1, with TRBD1 identical over 8 bases. This CDR3 is built from 14 residues. Unmatched junction bases numbered 8, after V lost 5 bases and J lost 6 bases. Per germline, CDR1 SGHAT and CDR2 FQNNGV.

The CDR3 DNA sequence: TGTGCCTGGAGTTATGGGGGCAGCATCGCTTTCTTT. This encodes CAWSYGGSIAFF. This chain connects TRBV30 to TRBJ1-1; tentatively, D is TRBD1 (6 bases). V lost 2 bases, J lost 11 bases, and 15 bases lay in between. Germline values: CDR1 GTSNPN, CDR2 SVGIG (reference sequence). The CDR3 totals 12 residues.

The chain carries TRBV27 and TRBJ2-3; D remains unclear. This CDR3 is 15 amino acids long. Per the germline V gene, CDR1 is MNHEY and CDR2 is SMNVEV (reference sequence). V lost 5 bases and J lost 2, with 14 bases in between. CDR3 sequence (DNA): TGTGCCAGCAGTCTTGTGAGTGGGAACACAGATACGCAGTATTTT. Translated: CASSLVSGNTDTQYF.

The CDR3 is CASSLTARTTLRTNEKLFF. CDR3 nucleotide sequence: TGTGCCAGCTCACTAACCGCACGGACTACGCTTCGAACTAATGAAAAACTGTTTTTT. The chain couples TRBV18 to TRBJ1-4; unclear D gene. V gave up 4 bases and J gave up 1 base, with 22 bases separating them. This CDR3 spans 19 amino acids. Germline CDR1 and CDR2: KGHSH and LQKENI.

Concerning this clone: A read error may produce the germline difference seen at one junction end. This chain connects TRBV14 to TRBJ1-1, with 7 positions matching TRBD1. Germline V lookup: CDR1 SGHDN, CDR2 FVKESK. The CDR3 has 15 amino acids. CDR3 coding DNA: TGTGCCAGCAGCGAAGACAGGGTCGCCGGCACTGAAGCTTTCTTT. Translated, it gives CASSEDRVAGTEAFF. Complete variable domain (other parts from reference TRBV14 and TRBJ1-1): EAGVTQFPSHSVIEKGQTVTLRCDPISGHDNLYWYRRVMGKEIKFLLHFVKESKQDESGMPNNRFLAERTGGTYSTLKVQPAELEDSGVYFCASSEDRVAGTEAFFGQGTRLTVV.

CDR3: CASSQDEWGRGANTGELFF. CDR3 bases: TGCGCCAGCAGCCAAGATGAGTGGGGGCGGGGGGCGAACACCGGGGAGCTGTTTTTT. V is TRBV4-3 and J is TRBJ2-2, with 8 bases fitting TRBD2. V shed 0 bases and J 0 bases; nucleotides not matched to a gene: 9. The CDR3 has 19 residues. The germline V gene has CDR1 LGHNA and CDR2 YSLEER.

The genes are TRBV6-5 and TRBJ2-3; a weak D match, TRBD1 (6 bases). This CDR3 is 15 amino acids long. V lost 2 bases and J 4 bases, leaving 13 bases between the germline ends. Germline assignment: CDR1 MNHEY and CDR2 SVGAGI. CDR3: CASSYGQGSADTQYF. CDR3 in DNA: TGTGCCAGCAGTTACGGGCAGGGGAGCGCAGATACGCAGTATTTT.

This chain connects TRBV4-3 to TRBJ2-7, with D unclear. Germline-derived CDR1 and CDR2 are LGHNA and YSLEER. The CDR3 totals 15 residues. Trimming shortened V by 0 bases and J by 2 bases, and 11 bases separated the two germline ends. DNA of the CDR3: TGCGCCAGCAGCCAAGATGTAAATAGGCCCTACGAGCAGTACTTC. This gives the protein CASSQDVNRPYEQYF.

This chain connects TRBV2 to TRBJ2-7; 10 bases agree with TRBD2. The CDR3 extends over 18 amino acids. J lost 5 bases, V lost 3 bases, and 16 bases had no gene match. CDR1 is SNHLY and CDR2 is FYNNEI in the germline V gene. CDR3 DNA sequence: TGTGCCAGCAGTGAGAGGGCTAGCGGGAGCATTCTGGATGACGAGCAGTACTTC. Amino acids: CASSERASGSILDDEQYF.

V is TRBV4-1 and J is TRBJ2-1; weak D call: TRBD2 (5 bases). V lost 5 bases, J lost 8 bases, and 10 bases lay in between. This CDR3 region has 12 residues. In germline, CDR1 is MGHRA, CDR2 YSYEKL. The CDR3 loop is CASSDMEDEQFF. The CDR3 coding sequence is TGCGCCAGCAGCGACATGGAGGATGAGCAGTTCTTC.

V and J are TRBV2 and TRBJ1-5; TRBD1 is a possible D gene (6 bases). Trimming left V 11 bases short and J 2 bases short, with 16 bases between. Germline V gene data show CDR1 as SNHLY and CDR2 as FYNNEI. The length of the CDR3 is 14 residues. The CDR3 DNA reads TGTGCCGGAACCTCAGGGGATGGCAATCAGCCCCAGCATTTT. Translation: CAGTSGDGNQPQHF.

The CDR3 nucleotides read TGTGCCAGTAGTTCCTCCCAGGCTCAGTTCGGCTACGAGCAGTACTTC. Its translation: CASSSSQAQFGYEQYF. The chain links TRBV19 to TRBJ2-7; D remains ambiguous. Between the trimmed V and J ends, which lost 5 bases and 3 bases, there was a span of 20 bases. The germline gives CDR1 LNHDA, CDR2 SQIVND (reference sequence). CDR3 length equals 16 residues.

The rearrangement joins TRBV4-1 to TRBJ1-5, with 7 bases identical to TRBD1. CDR3 size: 16 residues. Trimming took 3 bases from V and 2 from J; bases not matched to a gene: 7. Germline assignment: CDR1 MGHRA and CDR2 YSYEKL. The CDR3 loop reads CASSQDTGVGNQPQHF. The CDR3 DNA reads as TGCGCCAGCAGCCAGGACACAGGGGTCGGCAATCAGCCCCAGCATTTT.

V and J are TRBV18 and TRBJ1-3; 8 positions match TRBD1. Trimming at V came to 2 bases and at J to 0 bases, leaving 3 bases not matched to a gene. The CDR3 covers 16 residues. Germline loops: CDR1 KGHSH, CDR2 LQKENI. In nucleotides, the CDR3 is TGTGCCAGCTCACCATCTACAGGGGGCTCTGGAAACACCATATATTTT. Its protein is CASSPSTGGSGNTIYF.